This T cell receptor (beta chain) stems from a study of blood T cell repertoires in COVID-19. Original analysis: Reference gene primer amplification gave estimated nucleated cell counts. Here immunoSEQ multiplex PCR was the method, and the copy in TCRdb shows in-frame clones only, minus some. The DNA gave D and trimming, while V, J and clone size come from that table. The sample holds 200,000 to 250,000 clones, 75% to 85% seen once. V lost 3 bases to trimming and J lost 0 bases, with 11 bases between them. This CDR3 region has 16 residues. Germline V gene sequence: CDR1 SNHLY, CDR2 FYNNEI. This clone was detected once.

The source material was peripheral blood. The TCR sequence derives from a woman in her fifties or sixties with acute or convalescent COVID-19. V gene TRBV2 combines with J gene TRBJ1-4, with D uncertain. CDR3 bases: TGTGCCAGCAGTGATGGCAGAATACCAACTAATGAAAAACTGTTTTTT. It encodes CASSDGRIPTNEKLFF.